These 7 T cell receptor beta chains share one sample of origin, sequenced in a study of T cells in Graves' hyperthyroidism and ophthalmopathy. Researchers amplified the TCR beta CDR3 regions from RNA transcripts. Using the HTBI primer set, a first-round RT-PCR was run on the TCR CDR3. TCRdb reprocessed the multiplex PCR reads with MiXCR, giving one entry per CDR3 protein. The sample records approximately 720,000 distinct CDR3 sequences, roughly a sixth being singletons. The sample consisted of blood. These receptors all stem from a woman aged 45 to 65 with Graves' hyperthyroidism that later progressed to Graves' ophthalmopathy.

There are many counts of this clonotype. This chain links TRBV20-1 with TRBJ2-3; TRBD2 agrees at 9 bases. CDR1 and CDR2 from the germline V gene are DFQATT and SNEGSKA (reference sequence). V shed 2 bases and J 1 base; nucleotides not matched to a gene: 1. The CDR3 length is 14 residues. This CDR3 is CSARRLAGTDTQYF. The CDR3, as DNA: TGCAGTGCTAGAAGACTAGCGGGCACAGATACGCAGTATTTT.

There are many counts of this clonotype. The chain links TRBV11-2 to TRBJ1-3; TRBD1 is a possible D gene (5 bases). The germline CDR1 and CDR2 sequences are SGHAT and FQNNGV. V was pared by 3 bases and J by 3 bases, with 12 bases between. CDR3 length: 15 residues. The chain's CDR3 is CASSFKGLSGNTIYF. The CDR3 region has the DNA TGTGCCAGCAGCTTCAAGGGGCTCAGTGGAAACACCATATATTTT.

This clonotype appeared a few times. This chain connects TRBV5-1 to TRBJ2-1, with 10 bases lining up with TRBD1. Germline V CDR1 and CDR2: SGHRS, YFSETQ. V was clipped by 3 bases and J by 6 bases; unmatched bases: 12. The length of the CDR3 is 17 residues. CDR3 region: CASSSLLPGQGINEQFF. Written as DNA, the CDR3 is TGCGCCAGCAGCTCTTTACTTCCGGGACAGGGGATCAATGAGCAGTTCTTC.

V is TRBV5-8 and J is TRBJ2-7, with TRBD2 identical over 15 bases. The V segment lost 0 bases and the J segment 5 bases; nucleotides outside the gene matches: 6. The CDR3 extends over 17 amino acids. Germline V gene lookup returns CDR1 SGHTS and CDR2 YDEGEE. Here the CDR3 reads CASSLVGLAGGPDEQYF. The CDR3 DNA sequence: TGTGCCAGCAGCTTGGTGGGACTAGCGGGGGGCCCGGACGAGCAGTACTTC.

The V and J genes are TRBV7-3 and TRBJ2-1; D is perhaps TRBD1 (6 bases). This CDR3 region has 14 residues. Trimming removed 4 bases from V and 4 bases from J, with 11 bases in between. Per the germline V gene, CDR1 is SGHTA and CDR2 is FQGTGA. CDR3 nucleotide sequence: TGTGCCAGCAGCTCCGGGACAAATTACAATGAGCAGTTCTTC. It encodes CASSSGTNYNEQFF.

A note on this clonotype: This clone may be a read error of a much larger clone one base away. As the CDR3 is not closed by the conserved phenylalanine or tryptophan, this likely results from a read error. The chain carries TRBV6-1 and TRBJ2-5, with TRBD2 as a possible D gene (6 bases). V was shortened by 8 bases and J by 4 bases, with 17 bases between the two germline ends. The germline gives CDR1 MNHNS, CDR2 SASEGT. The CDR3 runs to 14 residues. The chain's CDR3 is CASEEDQGGETQYL. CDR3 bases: TGTGCCAGCGAGGAGGACCAGGGAGGAGAGACCCAGTACCTC.

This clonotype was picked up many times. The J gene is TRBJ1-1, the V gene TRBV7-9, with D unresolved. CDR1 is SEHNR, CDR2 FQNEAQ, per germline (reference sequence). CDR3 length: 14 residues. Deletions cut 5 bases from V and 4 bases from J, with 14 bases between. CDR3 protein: CASSPDPMTTEAFF. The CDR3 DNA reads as TGTGCCAGCAGCCCCGACCCCATGACCACTGAAGCTTTCTTT.